One sample yielded the 18 T cell receptor beta chains listed below, sequenced in a study of T cells in narcolepsy. Only in-frame clones appear in the TCRdb table, and some are missing; sequencing was by immunoSEQ multiplex PCR. Among over 25,000 clones listed, around 78% were seen once. The sequenced sample was CD45RA- memory CD4+ T cells from PBMCs. The receptors were gathered from a human donor with narcolepsy.

The chain carries TRBV4-2 and TRBJ1-1, with no clear D. This CDR3 contains 16 residues. Trimming removed 0 bases at V and 1 base at J, with 12 bases between. Germline V CDR1 and CDR2: LGHNA, YNFKEQ. In nucleotides, the CDR3 is TGTGCCAGCAGCCAAGACGGCACACAAGGGAACACTGAAGCTTTCTTT. Protein product: CASSQDGTQGNTEAFF.

The V gene is TRBV5-1, the J gene TRBJ1-2, with D perhaps TRBD1 (5 bases). The CDR3 is 16 amino acids. The V gene's germline CDR1 is SGHRS and CDR2 YFSETQ. Trimming removed 1 base from V and 2 bases from J, with 15 bases in between. This chain's CDR3 is CASSLLSLRQNYGYTF. As DNA, the CDR3 is TGCGCCAGCAGCTTGTTATCCTTACGACAGAACTATGGCTACACCTTC.

The J gene is TRBJ2-1, the V gene TRBV19; possibly TRBD1 or TRBD2 for D (5 bases each). Trimming pared 4 bases from V and 10 bases from J, leaving 17 bases between. Germline V gives CDR1 LNHDA, CDR2 SQIVND (reference sequence). This CDR3 is 14 amino acids long. The CDR3 is CASSNRDLVGEQFF. The CDR3 DNA is TGTGCCAGTAGTAACCGGGACCTAGTCGGGGAGCAGTTCTTC.

The chain links TRBV5-6 to TRBJ2-5; possibly TRBD1 for D (6 bases). Germline V CDR1 and CDR2: SGHDT, YYEEEE. V was clipped by 0 bases and J by 5 bases, with 14 bases between them. The CDR3 has 15 amino acids. The DNA for the CDR3 is TGTGCCAGCAGCTTGGGGGGGCTAGCAGGCGAGACCCAGTACTTC. It specifies CASSLGGLAGETQYF.

J is TRBJ1-4 and V is TRBV11-2; D remains unclear. Germline CDR1 and CDR2: SGHAT and FQNNGV. The CDR3 is 17 residues long. V dropped 3 bases and J dropped 3 bases, with 17 bases sitting between them. CDR3 protein: CASSFRRTRMANEKLFF. The CDR3 DNA follows: TGTGCCAGCAGCTTCCGACGAACTCGCATGGCTAATGAAAAACTGTTTTTT.

The chain links TRBV20-1 to TRBJ2-5; D ambiguous. Germline V CDR1 and CDR2: DFQATT, SNEGSKA (reference sequence). V lost 6 bases and J 1 base, leaving 3 bases between the germline ends. The CDR3 has 10 amino acids. CDR3 in DNA: TGCAGTGCGTTCCAAGAGACCCAGTACTTC. Protein sequence: CSAFQETQYF.

CDR3: CASQTWGYGYTF. The CDR3, as DNA: TGTGCCAGCCAGACCTGGGGGTATGGCTACACCTTC. The chain carries TRBV6-5 and TRBJ1-2, with D possibly TRBD1 on 5 matching bases. This CDR3 is 12 amino acids long. V lost 8 bases, J lost 5 bases, and 12 bases lay in between. CDR1 is MNHEY and CDR2 is SVGAGI in the germline V gene.

V usage is TRBV6-5 and J usage is TRBJ1-4; tentative D call: TRBD1 (6 bases). Germline V lookup: CDR1 MNHEY, CDR2 SVGAGI. The CDR3 runs 15 residues. Trimming removed 5 bases from V and 1 base from J, with 11 bases in between. The CDR3, as DNA: TGTGCCAGCAGTACACAGGGCGGAACTAATGAAAAACTGTTTTTT. Protein: CASSTQGGTNEKLFF.

The chain has TRBV5-5 and TRBJ2-1; maybe TRBD2 (5 bases). The CDR3 has 14 amino acids. CDR1 and CDR2 from the germline V gene are SGHKS and YYEKEE (reference sequence). V lost 4 bases to trimming and J lost 10 bases, with 18 bases between them. CDR3 sequence (DNA): TGTGCCAGCAGCCCCGAGGGCAGAATGACCGAGCAGTTCTTC. As protein: CASSPEGRMTEQFF.

The rearrangement joins TRBV5-8 to TRBJ1-6, with unresolved D. CDR1 and CDR2 (germline): SGHTS, YDEGEE. The V and J ends lost 0 bases and 16 bases respectively, with 8 bases between them. This CDR3 comprises 11 residues. The CDR3 DNA reads as TGTGCCAGCAGCTTGGTACGGGAACTCCACTTT. This gives the protein CASSLVRELHF.

Only one count was recorded for this clone. The rearrangement uses TRBV7-2 and TRBJ1-6; D might be TRBD1 (6 bases). CDR3 length: 14 residues. The germline V gene encodes CDR1 SGHTA and CDR2 FQGNSA. V was trimmed by 1 base and J by 10 bases, leaving 11 bases between them. CDR3 bases: TGTGCCAGCAGCTTAGAACAGGGTGGATCACCCCTCCACTTT. It yields the protein CASSLEQGGSPLHF.

The chain combines TRBV2 with TRBJ2-5; D possibly corresponds to TRBD2 (5 bases). The V and J ends lost 6 bases and 5 bases respectively, with 7 bases between them. The CDR3 is made up of 11 amino acids. CDR1 and CDR2 (germline): SNHLY, FYNNEI. The CDR3 is CASRRVETQYF. The CDR3 nucleotides are TGTGCCAGCAGGCGGGTGGAGACCCAGTACTTC.

This chain links TRBV4-2 with TRBJ2-3, with TRBD2 matching 8 bases. The CDR3 covers 16 residues. Losses at the gene ends were 3 bases for V and 3 bases for J; bases not matched to a gene: 8. CDR1 is LGHNA and CDR2 is YNFKEQ in the germline V gene. The CDR3 spells CASSHTGGGRTDTQYF. CDR3 DNA: TGTGCCAGCAGCCACACCGGGGGGGGCCGGACAGATACGCAGTATTTT.

The rearrangement uses TRBV19 and TRBJ2-3; D unclear. Per germline, CDR1 LNHDA and CDR2 SQIVND (reference sequence). This CDR3 has 14 amino acids. Trimming removed 7 bases from V and 1 base from J, with 12 bases in between. The CDR3: CASTKKLGTDTQYF. The CDR3 nucleotides read TGTGCCAGTACAAAGAAGCTGGGCACAGATACGCAGTATTTT.

This chain links TRBV28 with TRBJ1-2; TRBD1 matches 10 bases. CDR3 length: 15 amino acids. The V gene's germline CDR1 is MDHEN and CDR2 SYDVKM. V was clipped by 4 bases and J by 3 bases; unmatched bases: 5. The CDR3 region has the DNA TGTGCCAGCAGTTCGCGGACAGGGGGGGACTATGGCTACACCTTC. This gives the protein CASSSRTGGDYGYTF.

The sample holds a few counts of this clone. This chain connects TRBV5-1 to TRBJ2-7; D is possibly TRBD1 or TRBD2 (5 bases each). V gave up 5 bases and J gave up 5 bases, with 17 bases separating them. CDR1 SGHRS and CDR2 YFSETQ come from the germline V gene. The CDR3 sequence is 14 residues long. CDR3 nucleotides: TGCGCCAGCAGAACCGGGACCATACCCAACGAGCAGTACTTC. Encoded protein: CASRTGTIPNEQYF.

This chain uses TRBV7-3 with TRBJ2-5; possible D gene TRBD2, 6 bases. With 5 bases removed from V and 0 bases from J, the gap between germline ends came to 10 bases. CDR1 is SGHTA and CDR2 is FQGTGA in the germline V gene. The CDR3 totals 14 residues. The CDR3 nucleotides read TGTGCCAGCAGCCTAGGAGGGTACCAAGAGACCCAGTACTTC. This encodes CASSLGGYQETQYF.

The V gene is TRBV6-6, the J gene TRBJ2-1; TRBD2 matches at 8 bases. The germline gives CDR1 MNHNY, CDR2 SVGAGI (reference sequence). CDR3 length equals 16 residues. V shed 5 bases, J shed 10 bases, and the junction held 16 bases outside the gene matches. CDR3 residues: CASSARGGQTNQEQFF. CDR3 nucleotides: TGTGCCAGCAGTGCCCGCGGGGGGCAGACCAACCAAGAGCAGTTCTTC.